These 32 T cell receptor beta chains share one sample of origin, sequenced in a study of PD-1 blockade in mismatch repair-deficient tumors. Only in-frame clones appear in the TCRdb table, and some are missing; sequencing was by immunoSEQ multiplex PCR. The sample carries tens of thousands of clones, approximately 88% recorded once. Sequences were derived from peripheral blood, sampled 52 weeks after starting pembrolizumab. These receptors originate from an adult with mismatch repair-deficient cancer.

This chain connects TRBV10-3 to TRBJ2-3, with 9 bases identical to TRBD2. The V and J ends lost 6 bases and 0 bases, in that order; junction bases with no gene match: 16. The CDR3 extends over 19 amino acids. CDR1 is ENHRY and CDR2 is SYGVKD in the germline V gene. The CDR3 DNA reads TGTGCCATCAGGACCGGCGGGAGGGCCGAAGGGGCTAGCACAGATACGCAGTATTTT. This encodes CAIRTGGRAEGASTDTQYF.

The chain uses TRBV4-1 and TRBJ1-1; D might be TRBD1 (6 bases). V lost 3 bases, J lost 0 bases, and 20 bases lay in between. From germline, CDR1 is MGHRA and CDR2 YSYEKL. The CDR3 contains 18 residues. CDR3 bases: TGCGCCAGCAGCCATCCGCCGAACAGGGCACCTATGAACACTGAAGCTTTCTTT. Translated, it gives CASSHPPNRAPMNTEAFF.

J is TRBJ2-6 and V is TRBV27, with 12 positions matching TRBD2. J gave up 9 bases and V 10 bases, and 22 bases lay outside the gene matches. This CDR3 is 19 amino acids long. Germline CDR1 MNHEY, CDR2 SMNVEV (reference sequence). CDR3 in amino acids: CATKGLAGSGPRLGNVLTF. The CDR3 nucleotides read TGTGCCACCAAAGGACTAGCGGGGTCCGGACCTCGGTTGGGCAACGTCCTGACTTTC.

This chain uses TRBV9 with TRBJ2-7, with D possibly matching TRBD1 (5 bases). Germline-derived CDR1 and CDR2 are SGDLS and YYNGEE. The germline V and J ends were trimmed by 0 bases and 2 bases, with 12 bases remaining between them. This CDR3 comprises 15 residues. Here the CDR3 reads CASSVGGHSTYEQYF. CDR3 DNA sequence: TGTGCCAGCAGCGTAGGTGGACATTCTACCTACGAGCAGTACTTC.

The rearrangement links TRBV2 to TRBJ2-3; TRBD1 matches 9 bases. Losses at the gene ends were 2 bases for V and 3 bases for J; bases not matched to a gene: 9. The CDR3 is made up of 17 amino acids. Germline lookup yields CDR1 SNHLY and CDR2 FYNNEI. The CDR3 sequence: CASSERLTGGRTDTQYF. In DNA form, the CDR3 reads TGTGCCAGCAGTGAAAGGTTGACAGGGGGAAGGACAGATACGCAGTATTTT.

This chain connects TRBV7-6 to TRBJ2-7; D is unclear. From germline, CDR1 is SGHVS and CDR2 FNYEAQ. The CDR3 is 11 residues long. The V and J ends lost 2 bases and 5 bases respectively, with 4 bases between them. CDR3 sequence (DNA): TGTGCCAGCAGCTTACAAGACGAGCAGTACTTC. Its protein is CASSLQDEQYF.

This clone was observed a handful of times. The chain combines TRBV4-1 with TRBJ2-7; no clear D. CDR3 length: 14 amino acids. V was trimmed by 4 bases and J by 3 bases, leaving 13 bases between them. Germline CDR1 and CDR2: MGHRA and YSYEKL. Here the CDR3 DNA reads TGCGCCAGCAGCCTCCGCACCGACATCTACGAGCAGTACTTC. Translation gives CASSLRTDIYEQYF.

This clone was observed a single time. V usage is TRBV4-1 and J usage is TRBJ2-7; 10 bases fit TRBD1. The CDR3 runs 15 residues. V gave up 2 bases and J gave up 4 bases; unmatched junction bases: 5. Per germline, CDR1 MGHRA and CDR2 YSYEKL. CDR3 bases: TGCGCCAGCAGCCAACATCGACAGGGGGCTTACGAGCAGTACTTC. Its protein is CASSQHRQGAYEQYF.

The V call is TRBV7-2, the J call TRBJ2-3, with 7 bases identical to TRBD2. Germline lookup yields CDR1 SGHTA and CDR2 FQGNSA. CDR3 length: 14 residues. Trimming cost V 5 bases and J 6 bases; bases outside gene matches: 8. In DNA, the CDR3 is TGTGCCAGCAGCCAAGGGCTAGCGGTGGATACGCAGTATTTT. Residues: CASSQGLAVDTQYF.

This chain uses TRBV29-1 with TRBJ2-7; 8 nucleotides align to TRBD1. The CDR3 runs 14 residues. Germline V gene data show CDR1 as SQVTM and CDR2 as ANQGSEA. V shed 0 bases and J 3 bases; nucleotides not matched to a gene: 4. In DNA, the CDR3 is TGCAGCGTTGAAGACCGAGACAGGGGCTACGAGCAGTACTTC. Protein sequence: CSVEDRDRGYEQYF.

The DNA of the CDR3 is TGCGCCAGCAGCCCCACCTTCGGGGGGGAAGCTTTCTTT. It encodes CASSPTFGGEAFF. The J gene is TRBJ1-1, the V gene TRBV5-1; tentatively, D is TRBD1 (5 bases). V lost 4 bases to trimming and J lost 8 bases, with 15 bases between them. The CDR3 has 13 residues. Germline V gene data show CDR1 as SGHRS and CDR2 as YFSETQ.

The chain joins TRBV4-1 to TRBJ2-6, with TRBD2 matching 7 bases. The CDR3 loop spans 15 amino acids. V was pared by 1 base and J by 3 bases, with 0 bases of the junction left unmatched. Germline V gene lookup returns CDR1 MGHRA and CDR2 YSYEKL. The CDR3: CASSQGEGGANVLTF. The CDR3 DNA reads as TGCGCCAGCAGCCAAGGGGAGGGTGGGGCCAACGTCCTGACTTTC.

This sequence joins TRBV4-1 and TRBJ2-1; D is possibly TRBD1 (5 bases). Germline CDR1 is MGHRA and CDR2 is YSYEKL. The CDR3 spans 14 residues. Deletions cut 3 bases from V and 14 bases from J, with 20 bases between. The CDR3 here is CASSQETGSPSKFF. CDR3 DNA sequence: TGCGCCAGCAGCCAGGAAACAGGTAGCCCATCAAAGTTCTTC.

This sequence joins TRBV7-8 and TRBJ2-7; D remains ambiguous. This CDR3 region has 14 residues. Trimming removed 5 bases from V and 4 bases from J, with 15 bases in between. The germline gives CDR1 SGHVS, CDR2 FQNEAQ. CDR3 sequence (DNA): TGTGCCAGCAGCCCCTGGGTCGCTTCTTACGAGCAGTACTTC. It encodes CASSPWVASYEQYF.

CDR3 nucleotide sequence: TGTGCCAGCAGCTTATTACCAGAAGGCACAGATACGCAGTATTTT. Encoded protein: CASSLLPEGTDTQYF. The J gene is TRBJ2-3, the V gene TRBV7-6; no reliable D call. Germline CDR1 SGHVS, CDR2 FNYEAQ. V gave up 2 bases and J gave up 1 base, with 10 bases separating them. The length of the CDR3 is 15 residues. The full variable domain, completed using reference TRBV7-6 and TRBJ2-3, is GAGVSQSPRYKVTKRGQDVALRCDPISGHVSLYWYRQALGQGPEFLTYFNYEAQQDKSGLPNDRFSAERPEGSISTLTIQRTEQRDSAMYRCASSLLPEGTDTQYFGPGTRLTVL.

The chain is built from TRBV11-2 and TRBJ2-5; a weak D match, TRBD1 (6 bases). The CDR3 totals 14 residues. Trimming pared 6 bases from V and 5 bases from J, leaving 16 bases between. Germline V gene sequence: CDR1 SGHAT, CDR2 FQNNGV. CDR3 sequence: CASSIPRGRETQYF. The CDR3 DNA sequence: TGTGCCAGCAGTATCCCCAGGGGTCGGGAGACCCAGTACTTC.

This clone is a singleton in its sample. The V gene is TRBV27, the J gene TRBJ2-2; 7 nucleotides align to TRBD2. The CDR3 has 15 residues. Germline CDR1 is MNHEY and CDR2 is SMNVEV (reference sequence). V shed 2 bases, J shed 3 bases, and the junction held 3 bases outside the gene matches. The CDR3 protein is CASSLLAVYTGELFF. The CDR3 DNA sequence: TGTGCCAGCAGTTTACTAGCGGTATACACCGGGGAGCTGTTTTTT.

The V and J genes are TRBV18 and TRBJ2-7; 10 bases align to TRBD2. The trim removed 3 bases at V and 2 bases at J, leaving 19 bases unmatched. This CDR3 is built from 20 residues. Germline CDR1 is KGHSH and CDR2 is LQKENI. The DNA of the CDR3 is TGTGCCAGCTCACCTTCCGGACAGATTAATCTAGCGGGAGTTACCTACGAGCAGTACTTC. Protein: CASSPSGQINLAGVTYEQYF.

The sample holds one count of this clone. CDR3 bases: TGTGCCAGCAGTTTATTAGTCGGGACAGACAAATATGGCTACACCTTC. Amino acids: CASSLLVGTDKYGYTF. The chain is built from TRBV27 and TRBJ1-2; TRBD1 matches at 7 bases. The CDR3 is 16 residues long. Trimming took 1 base from V and 5 from J; bases not matched to a gene: 10. The germline CDR1 and CDR2 sequences are MNHEY and SMNVEV (reference sequence).

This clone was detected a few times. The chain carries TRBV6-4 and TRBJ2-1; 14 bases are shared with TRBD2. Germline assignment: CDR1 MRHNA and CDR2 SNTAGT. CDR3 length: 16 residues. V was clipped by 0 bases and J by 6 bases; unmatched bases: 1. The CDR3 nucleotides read TGTGCCAGCAGTGACTCCGGGACTAGCGGGAGCAATGAGCAGTTCTTC. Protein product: CASSDSGTSGSNEQFF.

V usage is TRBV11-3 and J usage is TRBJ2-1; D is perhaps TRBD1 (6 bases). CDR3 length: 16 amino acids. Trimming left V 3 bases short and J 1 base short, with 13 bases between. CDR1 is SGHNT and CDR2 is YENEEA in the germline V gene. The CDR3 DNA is TGTGCCAGCAGCTTGTTACGCCAGGGGTCCTACAATGAGCAGTTCTTC. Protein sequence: CASSLLRQGSYNEQFF.

This CDR3 is CASSLARVGRSSYEQYF. CDR3 sequence (DNA): TGTGCCAGCAGCTTAGCCCGGGTGGGCAGGAGCTCCTACGAGCAGTACTTC. This chain links TRBV11-2 with TRBJ2-7; D not resolved. CDR3 size: 17 residues. V lost 1 base and J lost 0, with 16 bases in between. The germline gives CDR1 SGHAT, CDR2 FQNNGV.

CDR3 DNA: TGCGCCAGCAGCCAAGTTGGCAGAGGCAATGAGCAGTTCTTC. It specifies CASSQVGRGNEQFF. This chain connects TRBV4-3 to TRBJ2-1; no clear D gene. CDR3 length equals 14 residues. Germline assignment: CDR1 LGHNA and CDR2 YSLEER. V dropped 1 base and J dropped 6 bases, with 10 bases sitting between them.

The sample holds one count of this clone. The CDR3 DNA reads TGTGCCAGCAGCTTAGCGGACGAGCAGTACTTC. This sequence encodes CASSLADEQYF. The chain uses TRBV11-3 and TRBJ2-7; D unresolved. The V end lost 1 base, the J end lost 5 bases, and 3 bases lay between the germline ends. Germline CDR1 reads SGHNT; CDR2 reads YENEEA. This CDR3 comprises 11 residues.

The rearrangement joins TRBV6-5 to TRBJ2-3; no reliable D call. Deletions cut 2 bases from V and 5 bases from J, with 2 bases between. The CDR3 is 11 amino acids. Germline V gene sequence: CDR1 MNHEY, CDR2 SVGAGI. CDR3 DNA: TGTGCCAGCAGTTACAGAGATACGCAGTATTTT. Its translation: CASSYRDTQYF.

The CDR3 is CASSIARGPQHF. In DNA, the CDR3 is TGTGCCAGTAGTATAGCCCGGGGGCCCCAGCATTTT. The chain employs TRBV19 and TRBJ1-5; D is ambiguous. CDR3 length equals 12 residues. Germline CDR1 and CDR2: LNHDA and SQIVND (reference sequence). Trimming shortened V by 1 base and J by 9 bases, and 7 bases separated the two germline ends.

The CDR3 here is CASSRTSGPLQTQYF. CDR3 nucleotide sequence: TGTGCCAGCAGCCGGACTAGCGGGCCCCTACAGACCCAGTACTTC. The V call is TRBV13, the J call TRBJ2-5; 11 bases align to TRBD2. The trim removed 5 bases at V and 6 bases at J, leaving 8 bases unmatched. This CDR3 contains 15 residues. The germline CDR1 and CDR2 sequences are PRHDT and FYEKMQ (reference sequence). The full variable domain, with the rest looked up from reference TRBV13 and TRBJ2-5, is AAGVIQSPRHLIKEKRETATLKCYPIPRHDTVYWYQQGPGQDPQFLISFYEKMQSDKGSIPDRFSAQQFSDYHSELNMSSLELGDSALYFCASSRTSGPLQTQYFGPGTRLLVL.

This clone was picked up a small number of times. For the CDR3, the DNA is TGTGCCAGCAGCCGACTTGGGGGAAATAGCAATCAGCCCCAGCATTTT. Translating gives CASSRLGGNSNQPQHF. The J gene is TRBJ1-5, the V gene TRBV7-8; the D gene is possibly TRBD1 (5 bases). The CDR3 has 16 amino acids. The germline V and J ends were trimmed by 5 bases and 0 bases, with 14 bases remaining between them. The V gene's germline CDR1 is SGHVS and CDR2 FQNEAQ.

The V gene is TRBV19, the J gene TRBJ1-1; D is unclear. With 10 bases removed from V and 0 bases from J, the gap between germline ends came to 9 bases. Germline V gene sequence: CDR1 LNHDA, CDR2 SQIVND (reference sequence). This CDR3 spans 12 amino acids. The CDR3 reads CATGEVNTEAFF. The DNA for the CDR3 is TGTGCCACCGGGGAGGTGAACACTGAAGCTTTCTTT.

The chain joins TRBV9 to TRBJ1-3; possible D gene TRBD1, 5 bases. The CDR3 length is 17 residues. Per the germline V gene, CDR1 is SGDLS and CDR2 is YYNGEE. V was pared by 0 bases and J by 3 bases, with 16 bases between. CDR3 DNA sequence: TGTGCCAGCAGCGTAGCCATTTCGGGGCAGGGTGGAAACACCATATATTTT. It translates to CASSVAISGQGGNTIYF.

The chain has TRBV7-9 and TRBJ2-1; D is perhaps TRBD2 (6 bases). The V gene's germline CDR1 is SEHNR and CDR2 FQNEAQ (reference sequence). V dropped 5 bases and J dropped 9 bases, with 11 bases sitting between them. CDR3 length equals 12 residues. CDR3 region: CASSLGGSEQFF. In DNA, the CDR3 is TGTGCCAGCAGCCTGGGGGGTTCTGAGCAGTTCTTC.

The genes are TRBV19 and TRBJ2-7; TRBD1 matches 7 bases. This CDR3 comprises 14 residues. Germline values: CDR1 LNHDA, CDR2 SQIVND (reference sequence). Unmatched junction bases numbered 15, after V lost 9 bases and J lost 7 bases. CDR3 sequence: CASHPWQGEREQYF. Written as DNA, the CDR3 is TGTGCCAGCCACCCATGGCAGGGGGAGAGAGAGCAGTACTTC. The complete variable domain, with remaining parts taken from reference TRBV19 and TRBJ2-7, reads DGGITQSPKYLFRKEGQNVTLSCEQNLNHDAMYWYRQDPGQGLRLIYYSQIVNDFQKGDIAEGYSVSREKKESFPLTVTSAQKNPTAFYLCASHPWQGEREQYFGPGTRLTVT.